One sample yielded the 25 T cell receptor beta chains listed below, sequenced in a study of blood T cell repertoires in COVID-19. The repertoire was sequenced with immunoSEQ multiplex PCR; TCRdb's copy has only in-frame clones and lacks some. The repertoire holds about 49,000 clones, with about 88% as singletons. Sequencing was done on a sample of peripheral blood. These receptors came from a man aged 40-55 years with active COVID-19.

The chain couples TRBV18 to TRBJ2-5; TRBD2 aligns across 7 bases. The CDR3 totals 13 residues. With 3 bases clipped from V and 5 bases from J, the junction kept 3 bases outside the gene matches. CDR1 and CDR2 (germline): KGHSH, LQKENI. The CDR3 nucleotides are TGTGCCAGCTCACCGGGGAGGGTCGAGACCCAGTACTTC. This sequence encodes CASSPGRVETQYF.

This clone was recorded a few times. The CDR3 loop reads CASSQDEAGASTDTQYF. CDR3 DNA: TGTGCCAGCAGCCAAGATGAAGCGGGAGCGAGCACAGATACGCAGTATTTT. The gene calls are TRBV14 and TRBJ2-3; 8 bases match TRBD2. CDR1 SGHDN and CDR2 FVKESK come from the germline V gene. V trimming: 0 bases; J trimming: 0 bases; junction bases outside the gene matches: 5. The CDR3 is 17 residues long.

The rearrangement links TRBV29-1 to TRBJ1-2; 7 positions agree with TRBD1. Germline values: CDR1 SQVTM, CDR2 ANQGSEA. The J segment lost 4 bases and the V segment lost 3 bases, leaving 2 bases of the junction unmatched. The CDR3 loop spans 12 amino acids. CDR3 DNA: TGCAGCGTTGATGGGACAGTCTATGGCTACACCTTC. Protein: CSVDGTVYGYTF.

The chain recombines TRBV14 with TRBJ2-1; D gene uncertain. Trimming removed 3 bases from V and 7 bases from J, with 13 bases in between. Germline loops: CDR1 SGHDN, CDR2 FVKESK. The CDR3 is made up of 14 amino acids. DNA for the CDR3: TGTGCCAGCAGCCAGATGCTAGATTCGAATGAGCAGTTCTTC. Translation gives CASSQMLDSNEQFF.

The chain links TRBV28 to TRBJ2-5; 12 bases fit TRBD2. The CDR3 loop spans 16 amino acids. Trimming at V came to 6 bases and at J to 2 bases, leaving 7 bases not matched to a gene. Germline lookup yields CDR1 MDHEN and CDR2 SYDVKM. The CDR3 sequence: CASSSPTSGSQETQYF. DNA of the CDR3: TGTGCCAGCAGCTCCCCGACTAGCGGGAGTCAAGAGACCCAGTACTTC.

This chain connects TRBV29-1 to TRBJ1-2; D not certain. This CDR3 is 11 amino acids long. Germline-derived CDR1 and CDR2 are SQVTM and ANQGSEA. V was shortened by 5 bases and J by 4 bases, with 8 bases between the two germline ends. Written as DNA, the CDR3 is TGCAGCGTTCGCGCCCTCTATGGCTACACCTTC. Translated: CSVRALYGYTF. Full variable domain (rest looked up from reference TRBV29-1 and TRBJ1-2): SAVISQKPSRDICQRGTSLTIQCQVDSQVTMMFWYRQQPGQSLTLIATANQGSEATYESGFVIDKFPISRPNLTFSTLTVSNMSPEDSSIYLCSVRALYGYTFGSGTRLTVV.

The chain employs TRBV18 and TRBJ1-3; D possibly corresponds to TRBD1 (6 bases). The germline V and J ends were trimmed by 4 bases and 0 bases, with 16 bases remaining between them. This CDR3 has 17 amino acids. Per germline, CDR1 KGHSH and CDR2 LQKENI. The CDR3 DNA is TGTGCCAGCTCACAATCCCGAACAGGGAACTCTGGAAACACCATATATTTT. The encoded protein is CASSQSRTGNSGNTIYF.

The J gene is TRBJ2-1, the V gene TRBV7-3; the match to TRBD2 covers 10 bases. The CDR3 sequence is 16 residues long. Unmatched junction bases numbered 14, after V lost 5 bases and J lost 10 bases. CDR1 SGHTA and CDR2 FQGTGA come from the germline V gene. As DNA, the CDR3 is TGTGCCAGCAGCCCTGAGGGACTAGCGAGCCAGGGGGAGCAGTTCTTC. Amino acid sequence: CASSPEGLASQGEQFF.

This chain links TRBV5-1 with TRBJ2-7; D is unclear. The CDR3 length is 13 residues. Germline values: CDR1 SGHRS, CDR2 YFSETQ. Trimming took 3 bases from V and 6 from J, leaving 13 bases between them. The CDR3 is CASSSRQVGEQYF. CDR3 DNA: TGCGCCAGCAGCTCAAGGCAGGTCGGCGAGCAGTACTTC.

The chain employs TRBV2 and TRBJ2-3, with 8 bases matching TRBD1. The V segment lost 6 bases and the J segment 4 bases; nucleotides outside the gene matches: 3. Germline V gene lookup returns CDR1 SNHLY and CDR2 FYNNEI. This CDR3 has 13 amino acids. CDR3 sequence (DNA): TGTGCCAGCAGACGACAGGGGCCAGATACGCAGTATTTT. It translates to CASRRQGPDTQYF.

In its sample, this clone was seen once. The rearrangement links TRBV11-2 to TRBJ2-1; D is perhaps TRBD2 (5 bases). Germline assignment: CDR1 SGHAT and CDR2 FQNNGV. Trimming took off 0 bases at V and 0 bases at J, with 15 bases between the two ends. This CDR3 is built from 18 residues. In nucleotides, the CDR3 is TGTGCCAGCAGCTTAGATGGGCCAGGACTTAGCTCCTACAATGAGCAGTTCTTC. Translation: CASSLDGPGLSSYNEQFF.

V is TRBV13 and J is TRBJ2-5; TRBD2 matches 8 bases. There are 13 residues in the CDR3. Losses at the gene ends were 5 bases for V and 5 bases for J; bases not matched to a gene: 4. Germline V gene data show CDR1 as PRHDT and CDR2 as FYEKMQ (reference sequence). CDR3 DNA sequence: TGTGCCAGCAGCACGGGAGGGAAGGAGACCCAGTACTTC. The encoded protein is CASSTGGKETQYF.

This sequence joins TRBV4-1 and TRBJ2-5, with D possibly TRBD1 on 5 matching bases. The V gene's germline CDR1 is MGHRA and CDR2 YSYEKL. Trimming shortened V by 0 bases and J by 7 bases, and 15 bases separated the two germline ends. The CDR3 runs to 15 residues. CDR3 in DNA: TGCGCCAGCAGCCAAGATCGAACAGGCGGCCGGACCCAGTACTTC. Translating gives CASSQDRTGGRTQYF.

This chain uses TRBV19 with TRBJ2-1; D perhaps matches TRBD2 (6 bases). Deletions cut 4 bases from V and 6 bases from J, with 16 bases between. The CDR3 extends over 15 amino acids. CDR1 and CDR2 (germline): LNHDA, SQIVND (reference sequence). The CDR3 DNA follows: TGTGCCAGTAGTAGGTTAGCGGAGAGGGTCAATGAGCAGTTCTTC. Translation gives CASSRLAERVNEQFF.

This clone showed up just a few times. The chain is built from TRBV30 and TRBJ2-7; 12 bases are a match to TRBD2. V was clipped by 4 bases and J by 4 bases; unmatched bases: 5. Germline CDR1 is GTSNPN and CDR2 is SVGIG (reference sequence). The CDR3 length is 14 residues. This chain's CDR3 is CAWIPLAGGYEQYF. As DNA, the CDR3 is TGTGCCTGGATCCCCCTAGCGGGAGGGTACGAGCAGTACTTC.

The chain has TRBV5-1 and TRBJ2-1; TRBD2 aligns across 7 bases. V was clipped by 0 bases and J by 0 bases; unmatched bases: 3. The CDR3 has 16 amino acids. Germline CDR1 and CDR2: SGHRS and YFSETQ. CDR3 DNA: TGCGCCAGCAGCTTGGTGGGCGGGAGCTCCTACAATGAGCAGTTCTTC. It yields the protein CASSLVGGSSYNEQFF.

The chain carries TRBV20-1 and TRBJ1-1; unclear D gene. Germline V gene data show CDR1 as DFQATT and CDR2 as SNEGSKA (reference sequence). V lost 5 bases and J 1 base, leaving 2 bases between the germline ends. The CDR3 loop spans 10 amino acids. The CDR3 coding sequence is TGCAGTGCTCAGAACACTGAAGCTTTCTTT. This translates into CSAQNTEAFF.

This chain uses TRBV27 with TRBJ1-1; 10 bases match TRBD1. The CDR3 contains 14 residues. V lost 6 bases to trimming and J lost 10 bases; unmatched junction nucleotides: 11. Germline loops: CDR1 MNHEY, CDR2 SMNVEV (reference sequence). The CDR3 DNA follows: TGTGCCAGCAGCCTATTGGGACAGGGGATGGCAGCTTTCTTT. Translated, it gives CASSLLGQGMAAFF.

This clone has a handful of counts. The CDR3 nucleotides read TGTGCCAGCTCAGGGGACACAGATACGCAGTATTTT. It specifies CASSGDTDTQYF. This rearrangement joins TRBV2 to TRBJ2-3; TRBD1 might be the D (6 bases). V was pared by 8 bases and J by 2 bases, with 8 bases between. This CDR3 spans 12 amino acids. Germline CDR1 is SNHLY and CDR2 is FYNNEI.

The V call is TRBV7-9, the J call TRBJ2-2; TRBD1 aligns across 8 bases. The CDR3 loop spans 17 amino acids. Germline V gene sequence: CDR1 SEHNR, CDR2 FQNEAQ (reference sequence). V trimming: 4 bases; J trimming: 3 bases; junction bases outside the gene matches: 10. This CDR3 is CASSSSRTGYHTGELFF. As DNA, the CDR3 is TGTGCCAGCAGCTCATCCCGGACAGGGTATCACACCGGGGAGCTGTTTTTT.

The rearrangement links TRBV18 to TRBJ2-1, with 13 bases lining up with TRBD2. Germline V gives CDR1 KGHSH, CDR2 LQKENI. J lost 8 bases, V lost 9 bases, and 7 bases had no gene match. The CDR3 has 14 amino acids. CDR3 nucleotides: TGTGCCAGTGGGCCGACTAGCGGGAGGCATGAGCAGTTCTTC. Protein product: CASGPTSGRHEQFF.

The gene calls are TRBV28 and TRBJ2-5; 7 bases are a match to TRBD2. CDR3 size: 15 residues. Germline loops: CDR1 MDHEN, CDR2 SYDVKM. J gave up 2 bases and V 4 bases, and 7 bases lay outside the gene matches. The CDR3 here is CASSWVSSGQETQYF. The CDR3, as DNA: TGTGCCAGCAGTTGGGTGTCTAGCGGACAAGAGACCCAGTACTTC.

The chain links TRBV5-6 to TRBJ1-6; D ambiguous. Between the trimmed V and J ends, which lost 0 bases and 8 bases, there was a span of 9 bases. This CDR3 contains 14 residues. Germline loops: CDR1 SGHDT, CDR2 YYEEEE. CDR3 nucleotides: TGTGCCAGCAGCTTGGGAGGGTCTCATTCACCCCTCCACTTT. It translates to CASSLGGSHSPLHF.

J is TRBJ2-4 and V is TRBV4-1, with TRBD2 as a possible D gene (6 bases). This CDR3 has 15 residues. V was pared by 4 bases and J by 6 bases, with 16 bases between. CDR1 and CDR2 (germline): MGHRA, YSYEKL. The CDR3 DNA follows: TGCGCCAGCAGCCTCCGGCCGGGGGTCGGAAACATTCAGTACTTC. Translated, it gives CASSLRPGVGNIQYF.

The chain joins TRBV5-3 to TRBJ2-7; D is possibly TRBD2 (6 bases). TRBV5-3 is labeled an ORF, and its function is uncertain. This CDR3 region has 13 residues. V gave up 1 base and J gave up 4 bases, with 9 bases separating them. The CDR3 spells CARSLLGRYEQYF. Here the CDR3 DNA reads TGTGCCAGAAGCTTGTTAGGGAGGTACGAGCAGTACTTC.